Listed below are T cell receptor beta chains from one sample, sequenced in a study of beta chain features in type 1 diabetes. Assay used: immunoSEQ multiplex PCR; TCRdb lists only in-frame clones, some missing. The data hold hundreds of thousands of clones, with around a sixth observed a single time. Sequenced: naive CD4+ T cells from blood. These receptor sequences come from a woman aged 18-30 years in good health. CDR3s include the opening cysteine and the closing phenylalanine or tryptophan. The order of the fields is J gene, D gene, clone size, V gene, CDR3 protein, CDR3 DNA. D genes are given only for firm matches. The size field is filled for only some rows; it gives once, few, many or a size class.

j_gene: TRBJ1-1; d_gene: .; abundance: few; v_gene: TRBV15; CDR3aa: CATSVGRMNTEAFF; CDR3nt: TGTGCCACCAGCGTGGGACGGATGAACACTGAAGCTTTCTTT
j_gene: TRBJ2-7; d_gene: TRBD1; abundance: .; v_gene: TRBV18; CDR3aa: CASSPLTGTAAGEQYF; CDR3nt: TGTGCCAGCTCACCACTGACAGGGACGGCGGCAGGCGAGCAGTACTTC
j_gene: TRBJ2-5; d_gene: .; abundance: .; v_gene: TRBV10-3; CDR3aa: CAISARQTTYQETQYF; CDR3nt: TGTGCCATCAGCGCGCGCCAGACTACATACCAAGAGACCCAGTACTTC
j_gene: TRBJ2-3; d_gene: TRBD2; abundance: few; v_gene: TRBV28; CDR3aa: CASSGAGASTDTQYF; CDR3nt: TGTGCCAGCAGCGGCGCGGGAGCTAGCACAGATACGCAGTATTTT
j_gene: TRBJ1-2; d_gene: .; abundance: .; v_gene: TRBV6-5; CDR3aa: CASSYSRQGIYGYTF; CDR3nt: TGTGCCAGCAGTTACTCGAGGCAAGGAATCTATGGCTACACCTTC
j_gene: TRBJ2-7; d_gene: TRBD2; abundance: few; v_gene: TRBV11-2; CDR3aa: CASSLTGTRSYEQYF; CDR3nt: TGTGCCAGCAGCCTAACCGGGACTAGGTCCTACGAGCAGTACTTC
j_gene: TRBJ1-3; d_gene: TRBD1; abundance: .; v_gene: TRBV9; CDR3aa: CASSVRQGASGNTIYF; CDR3nt: TGTGCCAGCAGCGTACGACAGGGGGCCTCTGGAAACACCATATATTTT
j_gene: TRBJ2-1; d_gene: .; abundance: few; v_gene: TRBV11-2; CDR3aa: CASRLFSSYNEQFF; CDR3nt: TGTGCCAGCAGACTCTTTAGCTCCTACAATGAGCAGTTCTTC
j_gene: TRBJ2-5; d_gene: .; abundance: few; v_gene: TRBV20-1; CDR3aa: CKVGTQETQYF; CDR3nt: TGCAAAGTGGGTACCCAAGAGACCCAGTACTTC
j_gene: TRBJ1-3; d_gene: TRBD1; abundance: .; v_gene: TRBV18; CDR3aa: CASSPGQALSGNTTYF; CDR3nt: TGTGCCAGCTCACCAGGACAGGCGCTCTCTGGAAACACCACATATTTT
j_gene: TRBJ2-1; d_gene: TRBD1; abundance: few; v_gene: TRBV14; CDR3aa: CASSHQGKGQGVYNEQFF; CDR3nt: TGTGCCAGCAGCCACCAAGGGAAGGGACAGGGAGTTTACAATGAGCAGTTCTTC
j_gene: TRBJ2-4; d_gene: TRBD2; abundance: .; v_gene: TRBV7-2; CDR3aa: CASSSRGLAATF; CDR3nt: TGTGCCAGCAGCTCCAGAGGACTAGCGGCGACATTC
j_gene: TRBJ2-1; d_gene: .; abundance: .; v_gene: TRBV5-1; CDR3aa: CASSLGRVYSYNEQFF; CDR3nt: TGCGCCAGCAGCTTGGGGCGGGTTTACTCCTACAATGAGCAGTTCTTC
j_gene: TRBJ1-3; d_gene: .; abundance: .; v_gene: TRBV28; CDR3aa: CASGSLGGNTIYF; CDR3nt: TGTGCCAGCGGATCCCTCGGTGGAAACACCATATATTTT
j_gene: TRBJ2-6; d_gene: .; abundance: .; v_gene: TRBV5-1; CDR3aa: CASSLMSVGANVLTF; CDR3nt: TGCGCCAGCAGCTTGATGTCGGTTGGGGCCAACGTCCTGACTTTC
j_gene: TRBJ2-1; d_gene: TRBD2; abundance: few; v_gene: TRBV7-9; CDR3aa: CASSLAPGLGANEQFF; CDR3nt: TGTGCCAGCAGCTTAGCTCCGGGACTAGGTGCCAATGAGCAGTTCTTC
j_gene: TRBJ2-3; d_gene: TRBD2; abundance: .; v_gene: TRBV27; CDR3aa: CASSLAGANTDTQYF; CDR3nt: TGTGCCAGCAGTCTAGCGGGAGCAAACACAGATACGCAGTATTTT
j_gene: TRBJ2-3; d_gene: TRBD1; abundance: .; v_gene: TRBV20-1; CDR3aa: CSAQARETGNF; CDR3nt: TGCAGTGCTCAAGCCAGGGAGACAGGGAATTTT
j_gene: TRBJ1-1; d_gene: .; abundance: .; v_gene: TRBV6-5; CDR3aa: CASSYSPVVTEAFF; CDR3nt: TGTGCCAGCAGTTACTCTCCGGTAGTCACTGAAGCTTTCTTT
j_gene: TRBJ2-1; d_gene: TRBD1; abundance: few; v_gene: TRBV15; CDR3aa: CATSTGQGVYNEQFF; CDR3nt: TGTGCCACCAGCACAGGACAGGGTGTGTACAATGAGCAGTTCTTC
j_gene: TRBJ2-1; d_gene: TRBD2; abundance: few; v_gene: TRBV11-1; CDR3aa: CASSLPTVAGASSYNEQFF; CDR3nt: TGTGCCAGCAGCTTGCCCACTGTAGCGGGGGCGAGCTCCTACAATGAGCAGTTCTTC
j_gene: TRBJ2-7; d_gene: TRBD2; abundance: .; v_gene: TRBV15; CDR3aa: CATSSPGGFSYEQYF; CDR3nt: TGTGCCACCAGCAGTCCGGGAGGCTTTTCCTACGAGCAGTACTTC
j_gene: TRBJ1-2; d_gene: .; abundance: .; v_gene: TRBV7-3; CDR3aa: CASSFVAQLGYTF; CDR3nt: TGTGCCAGCAGCTTTGTAGCTCAGCTGGGCTACACCTTC
j_gene: TRBJ2-1; d_gene: .; abundance: few; v_gene: TRBV6-5; CDR3aa: CASSYSRWLHNEQFF; CDR3nt: TGTGCCAGCAGTTACTCGAGGTGGCTACACAATGAGCAGTTCTTC
j_gene: TRBJ2-7; d_gene: TRBD1; abundance: few; v_gene: TRBV6-5; CDR3aa: CASRRDSLSYEQYF; CDR3nt: TGTGCCAGCAGAAGGGACAGCTTATCCTACGAGCAGTACTTC
j_gene: TRBJ1-2; d_gene: .; abundance: few; v_gene: TRBV2; CDR3aa: CASSDNYGYTF; CDR3nt: TGTGCCAGCAGTGACAACTATGGCTACACCTTC
j_gene: TRBJ2-3; d_gene: TRBD2; abundance: once; v_gene: TRBV7-9; CDR3aa: CASTRGLGDTDTQYF; CDR3nt: TGTGCCAGCACCCGCGGACTAGGAGACACAGATACGCAGTATTTT
j_gene: TRBJ2-7; d_gene: .; abundance: .; v_gene: TRBV9; CDR3aa: CASSVGYRNYEQYF; CDR3nt: TGTGCCAGCAGCGTAGGGTACAGAAACTACGAGCAGTACTTC
j_gene: TRBJ2-3; d_gene: .; abundance: few; v_gene: TRBV7-9; CDR3aa: CASSLVPADTQYF; CDR3nt: TGTGCCAGCAGCTTAGTGCCAGCAGATACGCAGTATTTT
j_gene: TRBJ2-5; d_gene: .; abundance: .; v_gene: TRBV18; CDR3aa: CASSLGPSSETQYF; CDR3nt: TGTGCCAGCTCATTAGGTCCCTCGTCGGAGACCCAGTACTTC
j_gene: TRBJ1-1; d_gene: .; abundance: .; v_gene: TRBV19; CDR3aa: CASSIGRDATEAFF; CDR3nt: TGTGCCAGTAGTATTGGCAGGGACGCCACTGAAGCTTTCTTT
j_gene: TRBJ1-2; d_gene: .; abundance: .; v_gene: TRBV9; CDR3aa: CASSVDNLYGYTF; CDR3nt: TGTGCCAGCAGCGTAGATAACCTCTATGGCTACACCTTC
j_gene: TRBJ2-2; d_gene: TRBD2; abundance: .; v_gene: TRBV5-4; CDR3aa: CASSFRLGGSTGELFF; CDR3nt: TGTGCCAGCAGCTTCCGACTAGGCGGGAGCACCGGGGAGCTGTTTTTT
j_gene: TRBJ1-1; d_gene: .; abundance: few; v_gene: TRBV21-1; CDR3aa: CASSKRQGGMNTEAFF; CDR3nt: TGTGCCAGCAGCAAAAGACAGGGGGGAATGAACACTGAAGCTTTCTTT
j_gene: TRBJ2-7; d_gene: TRBD1; abundance: few; v_gene: TRBV19; CDR3aa: CASSTDRDSYEQYF; CDR3nt: TGTGCCAGTAGCACTGACAGGGACTCCTACGAGCAGTACTTC